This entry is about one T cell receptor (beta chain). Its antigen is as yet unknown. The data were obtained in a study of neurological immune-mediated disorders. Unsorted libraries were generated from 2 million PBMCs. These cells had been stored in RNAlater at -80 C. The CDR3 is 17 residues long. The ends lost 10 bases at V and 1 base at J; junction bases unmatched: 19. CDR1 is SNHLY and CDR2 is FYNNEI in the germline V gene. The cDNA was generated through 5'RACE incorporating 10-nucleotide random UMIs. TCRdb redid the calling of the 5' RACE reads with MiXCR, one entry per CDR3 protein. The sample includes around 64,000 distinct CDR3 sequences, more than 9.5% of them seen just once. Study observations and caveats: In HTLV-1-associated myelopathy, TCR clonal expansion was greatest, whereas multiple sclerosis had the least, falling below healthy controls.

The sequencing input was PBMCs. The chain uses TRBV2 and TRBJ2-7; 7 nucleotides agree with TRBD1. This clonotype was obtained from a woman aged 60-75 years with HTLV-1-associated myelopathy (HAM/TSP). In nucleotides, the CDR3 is TGTGCCACCGACGGGGAAAGGGGGCCCCGTAATTCCTACGAGCAGTACTTC. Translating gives CATDGERGPRNSYEQYF. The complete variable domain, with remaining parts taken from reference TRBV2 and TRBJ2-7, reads EPEVTQTPSHQVTQMGQEVILRCVPISNHLYFYWYRQILGQKVEFLVSFYNNEISEKSEIFDDQFSVERPDGSNFTLKIRSTKLEDSAMYFCATDGERGPRNSYEQYFGPGTRLTVT.